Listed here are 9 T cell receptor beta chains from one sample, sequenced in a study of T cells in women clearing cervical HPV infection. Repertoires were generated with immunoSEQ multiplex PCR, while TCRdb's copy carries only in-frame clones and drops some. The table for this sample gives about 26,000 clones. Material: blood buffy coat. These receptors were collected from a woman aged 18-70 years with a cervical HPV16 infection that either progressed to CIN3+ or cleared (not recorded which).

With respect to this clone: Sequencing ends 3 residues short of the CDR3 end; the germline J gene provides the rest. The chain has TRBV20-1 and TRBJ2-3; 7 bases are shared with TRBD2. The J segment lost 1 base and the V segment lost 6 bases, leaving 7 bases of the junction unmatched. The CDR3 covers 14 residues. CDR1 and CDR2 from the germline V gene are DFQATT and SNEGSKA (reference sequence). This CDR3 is CSASRSGGTDTQYF. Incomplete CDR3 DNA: TGCAGTGCGTCAAGGAGCGGGGGCACAGATACG.

CDR3 residues: CASIISFADEKLFF. CDR3 DNA (partial): TGTGCCAGCATTATCAGTTTCGCGGATGAAAAA. V and J are TRBV2 and TRBJ1-4; D call uncertain. The CDR3 goes on 3 residues after the read ends, and that part is filled in from the germline J gene. The CDR3 consists of 14 residues. The V gene lost 7 bases and the J gene lost 6 bases, with 15 bases spanning the gap. In germline, CDR1 is SNHLY, CDR2 FYNNEI.

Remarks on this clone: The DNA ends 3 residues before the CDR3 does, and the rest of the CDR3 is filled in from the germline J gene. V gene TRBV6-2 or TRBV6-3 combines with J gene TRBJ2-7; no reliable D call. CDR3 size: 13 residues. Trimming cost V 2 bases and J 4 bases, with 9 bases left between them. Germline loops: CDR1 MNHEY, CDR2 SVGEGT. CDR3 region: CASSYEVKYEQYF. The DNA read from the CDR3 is TGTGCCAGCAGTTACGAGGTCAAGTACGAG.

The DNA read from the CDR3 is TGTGCCAGCAGCTGGTCCAGGGAGACCCACGAC. Its protein product is CASSWSRETHD. The full-length CDR3 reads as CASSWSRETHDYTF. V usage is TRBV7-2 and J usage is TRBJ1-2, with a weak D call TRBD1 (5 bases). The read ends 3 residues before the CDR3 terminus; that terminus is restored from the germline J gene. CDR1 is SGHTA and CDR2 is FQGNSA in the germline V gene. The CDR3 runs to 14 residues.

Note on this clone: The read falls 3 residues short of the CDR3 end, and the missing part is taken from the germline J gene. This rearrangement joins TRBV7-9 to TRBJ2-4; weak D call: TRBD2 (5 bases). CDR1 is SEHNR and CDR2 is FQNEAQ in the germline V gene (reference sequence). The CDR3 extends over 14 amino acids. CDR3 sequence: CASSFSGKFYGQYF. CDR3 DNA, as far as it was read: TGTGCCAGCAGCTTCTCGGGGAAATTCTATGGT.

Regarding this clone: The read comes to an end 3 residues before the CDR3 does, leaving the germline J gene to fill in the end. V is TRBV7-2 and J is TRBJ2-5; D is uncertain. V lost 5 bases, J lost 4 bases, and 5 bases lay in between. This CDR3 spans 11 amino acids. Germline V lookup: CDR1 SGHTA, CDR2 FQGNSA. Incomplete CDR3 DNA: TGTGCCAGCAGCCAGCGAGAGACC. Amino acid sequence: CASSQRET. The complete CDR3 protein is CASSQRETQYF.

The CDR3 loop reads CATRGAGSSYNSPLHF. CDR3 bases read: TGTGCCACGAGAGGGGCAGGGAGCTCCTATAATTCACCC. The chain links TRBV28 to TRBJ1-6; D is perhaps TRBD1 (5 bases). The read ends 3 residues shy of where the CDR3 ends; the end is completed using the germline J gene. Trimming removed 10 bases from V and 0 bases from J, with 16 bases in between. The V gene's germline CDR1 is MDHEN and CDR2 SYDVKM. The CDR3 sequence is 16 residues long.

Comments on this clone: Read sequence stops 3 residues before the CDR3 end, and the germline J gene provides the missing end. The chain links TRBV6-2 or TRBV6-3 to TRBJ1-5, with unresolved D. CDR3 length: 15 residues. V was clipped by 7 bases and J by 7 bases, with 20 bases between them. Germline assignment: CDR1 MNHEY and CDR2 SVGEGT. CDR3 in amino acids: CASTKSSARGQPQHF. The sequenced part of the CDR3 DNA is TGTGCCAGCACCAAGTCATCCGCCCGCGGACAGCCC.

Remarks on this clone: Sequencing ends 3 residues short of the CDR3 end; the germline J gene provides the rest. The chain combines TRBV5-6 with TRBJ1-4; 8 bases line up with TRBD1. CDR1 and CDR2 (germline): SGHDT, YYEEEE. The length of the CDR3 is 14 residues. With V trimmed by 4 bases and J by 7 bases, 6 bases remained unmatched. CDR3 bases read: TGTGCCAGCAGCCCCACAGGGGGAGGTGAAAAA. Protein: CASSPTGGGEK. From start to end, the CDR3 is CASSPTGGGEKLFF. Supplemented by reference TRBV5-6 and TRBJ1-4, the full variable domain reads DAGVTQSPTHLIKTRGQQVTLRCSPKSGHDTVSWYQQALGQGPQFIFQYYEEEERQRGNFPDRFSGHQFPNYSSELNVNALLLGDSALYLCASSPTGGGEKLFFGSGTQLSVL.